What follows are 21 T cell receptor beta chains derived from one specimen sequenced in a study of blood T cell repertoires in COVID-19. Clones were sequenced by immunoSEQ multiplex PCR, and TCRdb holds only the in-frame ones, with some missing. The sample records more than 150,000 clones, more than 75% being singletons. The sample taken for sequencing was peripheral blood. These TCRs come from a man aged 35 to 55 with active or convalescent COVID-19.

The rearrangement joins TRBV9 to TRBJ1-4, with 7 positions matching TRBD1. The V segment lost 3 bases and the J segment 7 bases; nucleotides outside the gene matches: 6. The V gene's germline CDR1 is SGDLS and CDR2 YYNGEE. The CDR3 is 14 residues long. The CDR3 nucleotides are TGTGCCAGCAGCGGCAGGGGGGCGGGTGAAAAACTGTTTTTT. Translating gives CASSGRGAGEKLFF.

This rearrangement joins TRBV5-1 to TRBJ2-3, with 11 positions matching TRBD2. The CDR3 is made up of 16 amino acids. V gave up 1 base and J gave up 2 bases; unmatched junction bases: 3. The germline V gene encodes CDR1 SGHRS and CDR2 YFSETQ. CDR3 sequence (DNA): TGCGCCAGCAGCTTGCCGGGACTAGCGGCCACAGATACGCAGTATTTT. Translated: CASSLPGLAATDTQYF.

V is TRBV6-5 and J is TRBJ2-7, with a weak D call TRBD1 (5 bases). The ends were cut back, 6 bases at V and 3 bases at J, with 12 bases in the middle. Germline assignment: CDR1 MNHEY and CDR2 SVGAGI. This CDR3 is built from 13 residues. The CDR3 region is CASRLTGNYEQYF. The CDR3 DNA is TGTGCCAGCAGACTCACAGGAAACTACGAGCAGTACTTC.

As concerns this clone: At one boundary the junction diverges from the germline segment, which might be a read error. The rearrangement links TRBV6-2 or TRBV6-3 to TRBJ2-7; no clear D. Germline CDR1 and CDR2: MNHEY and SVGEGT. There are 12 residues in the CDR3. The CDR3 region is CASSNSFYEQYF. The CDR3 DNA reads TGTGCCAGCAGTAACTCCTTCTACGAGCAGTACTTC.

The chain links TRBV4-1 to TRBJ2-2, with a tentative D call TRBD1 (5 bases). Germline V gene data show CDR1 as MGHRA and CDR2 as YSYEKL. V lost 4 bases to trimming and J lost 5 bases, with 11 bases between them. The CDR3 extends over 14 amino acids. CDR3 in amino acids: CASSPRVPTGELFF. The CDR3 DNA sequence: TGCGCCAGCAGCCCCAGGGTCCCAACCGGGGAGCTGTTTTTT.

In this sample, this clone turned up a few times. The chain uses TRBV6-5 and TRBJ1-1; 10 nucleotides line up with TRBD1. The CDR3 is 16 amino acids. Germline values: CDR1 MNHEY, CDR2 SVGAGI. J was trimmed by 3 bases and V by 2 bases; bases with no gene match: 6. The CDR3 sequence is CASSYPTGGVDTEAFF. CDR3 sequence (DNA): TGTGCCAGCAGTTACCCGACAGGGGGCGTAGACACTGAAGCTTTCTTT.

CDR3 bases: TGTGCCAGCTCACCTAGCGGGTTACAGGCAGTAAACACTGAAGCTTTCTTT. Protein: CASSPSGLQAVNTEAFF. The chain is built from TRBV28 and TRBJ1-1; perhaps TRBD1 as D (5 bases). Trimming took 8 bases from V and 2 from J, leaving 24 bases between them. The CDR3 totals 17 residues. The germline CDR1 and CDR2 sequences are MDHEN and SYDVKM.

About this clone itself: At one of its ends the junction is not consistent with the germline gene, which may arise from a read error. The V call is TRBV7-9, the J call TRBJ1-2, with 9 bases that match TRBD1. The CDR3 contains 16 residues. Looked up from germline, CDR1 is SEHNR and CDR2 is FQNEAQ (reference sequence). The CDR3 reads CASSLAGTGSRYGYTF. The CDR3 nucleotides are TGTGCCAGCAGCCTAGCCGGGACAGGGTCTCGCTATGGCTACACCTTC.

The chain links TRBV30 to TRBJ1-2; D is undetermined. There are 14 residues in the CDR3. With 0 bases removed from V and 5 bases from J, the gap between germline ends came to 13 bases. The V gene's germline CDR1 is GTSNPN and CDR2 SVGIG (reference sequence). CDR3 nucleotide sequence: TGTGCCTGGAGTGTACCGGGTGAGAGATATGGCTACACCTTC. Translating it yields CAWSVPGERYGYTF. Together with reference TRBV30 and TRBJ1-2, the CDR3 gives the full variable domain: SQTIHQWPATLVQPVGSPLSLECTVEGTSNPNLYWYRQAAGRGLQLLFYSVGIGQISSEVPQNLSASRPQDRQFILSSKKLLLSDSGFYLCAWSVPGERYGYTFGSGTRLTVV.

J is TRBJ1-4 and V is TRBV7-8; D remains ambiguous. From germline, CDR1 is SGHVS and CDR2 FQNEAQ. V shed 1 base and J shed 8 bases, with 11 bases lying between them. The CDR3 sequence is 14 residues long. The CDR3 sequence is CASSLGRFGEKLFF. The CDR3 DNA sequence: TGTGCCAGCAGCTTAGGGCGGTTTGGGGAAAAACTGTTTTTT.

This chain connects TRBV2 to TRBJ1-5, with TRBD1 as a possible D gene (5 bases). Germline-derived CDR1 and CDR2 are SNHLY and FYNNEI. The CDR3 is made up of 17 amino acids. With 4 bases removed from V and 4 bases from J, the gap between germline ends came to 20 bases. The CDR3 coding sequence is TGTGCCAGCAGTGGCTATGTCGGTCAGGGAAAAAATCAGCCCCAGCATTTT. It yields the protein CASSGYVGQGKNQPQHF.

This chain uses TRBV19 with TRBJ1-2; TRBD1 might be the D (6 bases). The CDR3 has 17 amino acids. Germline CDR1 is LNHDA and CDR2 is SQIVND (reference sequence). V was cut by 2 bases and J by 7 bases, with 23 bases left in between. CDR3 amino acids: CASSIRSLLGTPTGYTF. Here the CDR3 DNA reads TGTGCCAGTAGTATAAGATCCCTCCTGGGGACACCCACTGGCTACACCTTC.

The chain couples TRBV6-1 to TRBJ1-2, with 9 positions matching TRBD1. CDR1 and CDR2 (germline): MNHNS, SASEGT. The V gene end was trimmed by 3 bases and the J gene end by 4 bases; junction bases not matched to a gene: 9. The CDR3 is made up of 16 amino acids. CDR3 DNA: TGTGCCAGCAGTGAGAACAGGGGGCGAGAGGGCTATGGCTACACCTTC. Translation gives CASSENRGREGYGYTF.

For the CDR3, the DNA is TGCGCCAGCAGCTTCTTTTCCGGTAACACTGAAGCTTTCTTT. Its translation: CASSFFSGNTEAFF. V and J are TRBV5-1 and TRBJ1-1; D unclear. CDR1 and CDR2 (germline): SGHRS, YFSETQ. CDR3 length: 14 residues. Trimming took 2 bases from V and 2 from J, leaving 10 bases between them.

The chain employs TRBV6-5 and TRBJ1-1; no definite D call. The CDR3 is 16 amino acids. Trimming took 0 bases from V and 0 from J, leaving 11 bases between them. Germline assignment: CDR1 MNHEY and CDR2 SVGAGI. The CDR3, as DNA: TGTGCCAGCAGTTACTCGATTCAGGCAATGAACACTGAAGCTTTCTTT. This translates into CASSYSIQAMNTEAFF.

This chain joins TRBV19 and TRBJ1-2, with D possibly TRBD1 on 5 matching bases. Trimming left V 1 base short and J 4 bases short, with 13 bases between. CDR3 length: 15 amino acids. Germline V gene data show CDR1 as LNHDA and CDR2 as SQIVND (reference sequence). CDR3: CASSIGSGHPYGYTF. The CDR3 DNA is TGTGCCAGTAGTATAGGGTCAGGGCATCCCTATGGCTACACCTTC.

This chain connects TRBV5-6 to TRBJ2-7; unclear D gene. This CDR3 region has 13 residues. The germline V gene encodes CDR1 SGHDT and CDR2 YYEEEE. V was trimmed by 2 bases and J by 3 bases, leaving 9 bases between them. In DNA, the CDR3 is TGTGCCAGCAGCTTCGTTGACAACTACGAGCAGTACTTC. This translates into CASSFVDNYEQYF.

The chain is built from TRBV11-3 and TRBJ1-1, with a possible D match to TRBD1 (6 bases). Per the germline V gene, CDR1 is SGHNT and CDR2 is YENEEA. V was shortened by 5 bases and J by 8 bases, with 15 bases between the two germline ends. The CDR3 covers 13 residues. CDR3 in DNA: TGTGCCAGCAGCCTAGTGAGGGGGGGCGAAGCTTTCTTT. Amino acids: CASSLVRGGEAFF.

The chain recombines TRBV23-1 with TRBJ2-1, with 12 bases lining up with TRBD1. TRBV23-1 is given ORF status, its function remaining uncertain. V lost 2 bases to trimming and J lost 11 bases; unmatched junction nucleotides: 4. The CDR3 contains 14 residues. In DNA, the CDR3 is TGCGCCAGCAGTCAAGGGACAGGGGGCGCCCAGCAGTTCTTC. It specifies CASSQGTGGAQQFF.

This chain connects TRBV10-3 to TRBJ1-2; D remains unclear. Germline CDR1 and CDR2: ENHRY and SYGVKD. V dropped 2 bases and J dropped 0 bases, with 13 bases sitting between them. The CDR3 consists of 16 residues. This CDR3 is CAISEPKTRANYGYTF. The CDR3 DNA reads TGTGCCATCAGTGAGCCTAAAACACGGGCTAACTATGGCTACACCTTC.

This chain joins TRBV4-3 and TRBJ1-1; perhaps TRBD1 as D (5 bases). This CDR3 contains 13 residues. Germline V gene lookup returns CDR1 LGHNA and CDR2 YSLEER. Trimming removed 5 bases from V and 4 bases from J, with 11 bases in between. This chain's CDR3 is CASSFGGTTEAFF. The CDR3 coding sequence is TGCGCCAGCAGCTTCGGCGGGACCACTGAAGCTTTCTTT.